This T cell receptor (beta chain) was recorded in a study of blood T cells in healthy people across ages. With a J-beta primer mix and a sample-barcoded 5' primer, a second PCR ran 7 to 11 cycles. One entry per CDR3 protein results from TCRdb running MiXCR on the 5' RACE reads. The table has 580,000 or so distinct CDR3 sequences, about 45% seen once. Germline V gives CDR1 SQVTM, CDR2 ANQGSEA. V lost 2 bases and J lost 8, with 19 bases in between. This CDR3 has 15 residues. As to this clonotype: What it recognizes is unknown.

General study points: Diversity of TCR beta per million T cells declined in a roughly linear way with age.

This rearrangement joins TRBV29-1 to TRBJ2-1, with D perhaps matching TRBD1 (6 bases). This clonotype originated in a man aged 80 or over in good health. Specimen: blood. This chain's CDR3 is CSVEKQGRAGDEQFF. DNA of the CDR3: TGCAGCGTTGAAAAACAGGGCCGCGCGGGCGATGAGCAGTTCTTC.